This TCR beta chain was observed in a study of blood T cells in healthy people across ages. Germline CDR1 MNHEY, CDR2 SVGEGT. Deletions cut 3 bases from V and 5 bases from J, with 14 bases between. The CDR3 spans 14 residues. Many counts were recorded for this clonotype. Together with a sample-barcoded 5' primer, a J-beta primer mix was included in a second PCR lasting roughly 7 to 11 cycles. TCRdb redid the calling of the 5' RACE reads with MiXCR, one entry per CDR3 protein. Altogether 1.4 million or so distinct CDR3 sequences are present, approximately 43% being singletons, with the ten largest covering around 4%.

The receptor was isolated from a woman younger than 35 in good health. The chain links TRBV6-2 or TRBV6-3 to TRBJ2-7; D is possibly TRBD1 (7 bases). The sequencing sample was made of blood. CDR3 region: CASSYGQGGNEQYF. The CDR3 DNA follows: TGTGCCAGCAGTTATGGTCAGGGGGGCAACGAGCAGTACTTC.